This passage covers 9 T cell receptor beta chains from one sample sequenced in a study of cytomegalovirus exposure and HLA in healthy donors. In the PCR, 60 Vbeta and 13 Jbeta primers were used. Clones were sequenced by immunoSEQ multiplex PCR, and TCRdb holds only the in-frame ones, with some missing. This sample carries tens of thousands of clones, with 0.58% going to the ten biggest clones. Sequencing used PBMCs. These receptors originate from a man aged 45 to 65 in good health and CMV-seronegative.

The chain couples TRBV5-6 to TRBJ2-5; D might be TRBD2 (6 bases). Trimming cost V 4 bases and J 1 base, with 11 bases left between them. CDR1 is SGHDT, CDR2 YYEEEE, per germline. This CDR3 spans 14 amino acids. The DNA of the CDR3 is TGTGCCAGCAGCGCGACTAGTGTCCAAGAGACCCAGTACTTC. Amino acid sequence: CASSATSVQETQYF. Using reference TRBV5-6 and TRBJ2-5 for the parts outside the CDR3, the full variable domain is DAGVTQSPTHLIKTRGQQVTLRCSPKSGHDTVSWYQQALGQGPQFIFQYYEEEERQRGNFPDRFSGHQFPNYSSELNVNALLLGDSALYLCASSATSVQETQYFGPGTRLLVL.

The rearrangement uses TRBV7-3 and TRBJ2-1; the D gene is possibly TRBD2 (6 bases). The CDR3 runs 12 residues. Germline lookup yields CDR1 SGHTA and CDR2 FQGTGA. The V end lost 5 bases, the J end lost 10 bases, and 12 bases lay between the germline ends. The CDR3 reads CASSLNAGEQFF. CDR3 in DNA: TGTGCCAGCAGCCTGAACGCGGGGGAGCAGTTCTTC.

Here the CDR3 reads CASSLSNGTPLHF. The DNA of the CDR3 is TGTGCCAGCAGCTTAAGTAACGGGACACCCCTCCACTTT. This chain uses TRBV7-8 with TRBJ1-6; D not resolved. This CDR3 has 13 amino acids. Germline-derived CDR1 and CDR2 are SGHVS and FQNEAQ. Deletions cut 2 bases from V and 11 bases from J, with 10 bases between.

The genes are TRBV5-5 and TRBJ2-2; D perhaps matches TRBD1 (6 bases). Between the trimmed V and J ends, which lost 0 bases and 3 bases, there was a span of 12 bases. The CDR3 has 16 amino acids. Germline V gene lookup returns CDR1 SGHKS and CDR2 YYEKEE (reference sequence). CDR3 nucleotides: TGTGCCAGCAGCTTGGTCACAGGGATCTACACCGGGGAGCTGTTTTTT. Translation gives CASSLVTGIYTGELFF.

The chain has TRBV11-2 and TRBJ2-3; D might be TRBD2 (6 bases). Germline V gives CDR1 SGHAT, CDR2 FQNNGV. The V and J ends lost 1 base and 1 base respectively, with 9 bases between them. CDR3 length: 15 residues. The chain's CDR3 is CASSLGGGGTDTQYF. In nucleotides, the CDR3 is TGTGCCAGCAGCTTAGGTGGCGGGGGCACAGATACGCAGTATTTT.

The rearrangement links TRBV28 to TRBJ1-6, with D perhaps matching TRBD1 (6 bases). V shed 7 bases and J shed 4 bases, with 11 bases lying between them. Per the germline V gene, CDR1 is MDHEN and CDR2 is SYDVKM. The CDR3 spans 14 residues. Here the CDR3 reads CASTQQGYNSPLHF. The CDR3 nucleotides read TGTGCCAGCACTCAACAGGGTTATAATTCACCCCTCCACTTT. Full variable domain (missing parts from reference TRBV28 and TRBJ1-6): DVKVTQSSRYLVKRTGEKVFLECVQDMDHENMFWYRQDPGLGLRLIYFSYDVKMKEKGDIPEGYSVSREKKERFSLILESASTNQTSMYLCASTQQGYNSPLHFGNGTRLTVT.

The V and J genes are TRBV19 and TRBJ1-5; TRBD1 matches 10 bases. V dropped 10 bases and J dropped 5; count of bases not matched to a gene: 5. CDR1 and CDR2 from the germline V gene are LNHDA and SQIVND (reference sequence). CDR3 length: 13 residues. CDR3 sequence reads: CATRDRGHQPQHF. CDR3 sequence (DNA): TGTGCCACCCGGGACAGGGGTCATCAGCCCCAGCATTTT.

V and J are TRBV27 and TRBJ1-5; 7 bases are a match to TRBD1. The CDR3 contains 16 residues. From germline, CDR1 is MNHEY and CDR2 SMNVEV (reference sequence). The V gene end was trimmed by 5 bases and the J gene end by 5 bases; junction bases not matched to a gene: 12. In DNA form, the CDR3 reads TGTGCCAGCAGTCCAAAGGGGGCGCGGATCGATCAGCCCCAGCATTTT. It encodes CASSPKGARIDQPQHF.

The chain uses TRBV7-9 and TRBJ2-7; D perhaps matches TRBD1 (6 bases). V was pared by 5 bases and J by 5 bases, with 13 bases between. CDR1 is SEHNR, CDR2 FQNEAQ, per germline (reference sequence). This CDR3 has 13 amino acids. The CDR3, as DNA: TGTGCCAGCAGCGTTCAGGGGTCCCACGAGCAGTACTTC. Its protein is CASSVQGSHEQYF.